Given below is one T cell receptor beta chain in context. The antigen is undetermined. This sample is drawn from a study of cytomegalovirus exposure and HLA in healthy donors. Measured with immunoSEQ multiplex PCR; TCRdb has only the in-frame clones, and not every one. The sample contains about 160,000 clones, about 95% of which appear only once. Study results and limitations: A list of approximately 160 TCR beta chains associated with cytomegalovirus was given.

V was shortened by 3 bases and J by 6 bases, with 15 bases between the two germline ends. CDR3 length equals 14 residues. CDR1 is SGHDT and CDR2 is YYEEEE in the germline V gene. The J gene is TRBJ1-2, the V gene TRBV5-6; maybe TRBD1 (6 bases). The sequence derives from a woman under 30 in good health and CMV-seronegative. Sequences were obtained from PBMCs. The CDR3 nucleotides read TGTGCCAGCAGCTCCACACAGGGTATGGATGGCTACACCTTC. It encodes CASSSTQGMDGYTF. The full variable domain, rest sourced from reference TRBV5-6 and TRBJ1-2, is DAGVTQSPTHLIKTRGQQVTLRCSPKSGHDTVSWYQQALGQGPQFIFQYYEEEERQRGNFPDRFSGHQFPNYSSELNVNALLLGDSALYLCASSSTQGMDGYTFGSGTRLTVV.